This T cell receptor (beta chain) was obtained from a study of blood T cell repertoires in COVID-19. The CDR3 is 19 amino acids. V shed 6 bases, J shed 1 base, and the junction held 17 bases outside the gene matches. CDR1 is MNHEY, CDR2 SMNVEV, per germline (reference sequence). Sequenced by immunoSEQ multiplex PCR; TCRdb stores in-frame clones only, minus some. The table shows some 190,000 clones, with around 80% occurring only once. The chain joins TRBV27 to TRBJ2-1; 8 bases align to TRBD1. The sequenced material came from peripheral blood. This receptor was identified in a human donor in a cohort sampled during active COVID-19. The CDR3 DNA is TGTGCCAGCAGCTCTCGGGACAGGTCGAATTTTTTGTCCTACAATGAGCAGTTCTTC. Translation gives CASSSRDRSNFLSYNEQFF.